This T cell receptor beta chain came from a study of cytomegalovirus exposure and HLA in healthy donors. Across the whole study: Earlier results showed 90 million to 120 million unique TCR beta sequences derived from about 179 million T cells. In terms of ancestry, the Caucasian-associated cluster contained 81% of the roughly 400 genotyped donors.

The V gene's germline CDR1 is SNHLY and CDR2 FYNNEI. Trimming stripped 2 bases from V and 6 bases from J, with 13 bases between. There are 15 residues in the CDR3. Notes on the study in general: Rarity marked most TCR sequences, yet some public TCRs occurred in many donors. A later analysis revealed that TCR association rates differed between HLA loci, peaking at DRB1 and bottoming out at HLA-C.

Both 60 Vbeta primers and 13 Jbeta primers went into the PCR. Produced via immunoSEQ multiplex PCR; TCRdb's table is partial and in-frame only. The sample carries about 130,000 clones, roughly three quarters recorded once. As for this clone: Its antigen is not known.

The receptor was isolated from a man in his thirties or forties in good health and CMV-seronegative. Sequenced: PBMCs. V gene TRBV2 combines with J gene TRBJ2-2, with D possibly TRBD1 on 5 matching bases. CDR3 residues: CASSEFAGHAGELFF. As DNA, the CDR3 is TGTGCCAGCAGTGAATTCGCAGGGCACGCCGGGGAGCTGTTTTTT.